The 32 T cell receptor beta chains given below trace back to one sample, sequenced in a study of shared clonotypes between healthy human individuals. Using immunoSEQ multiplex PCR, the repertoire was profiled, and TCRdb retains in-frame clones only, with some absent. The data show roughly 1 million clones, with approximately 70% seen just once and around 1.5% held by the top ten. Sequencing was performed on memory CD4+ T cells sorted from blood. The subset here: CD45RA-negative fraction. The receptors here all came from a man aged 18 to 29 in good health.

This sequence joins TRBV30 and TRBJ2-7; TRBD2 matches 9 bases. With V trimmed by 0 bases and J by 3 bases, 3 bases remained unmatched. Per the germline V gene, CDR1 is GTSNPN and CDR2 is SVGIG (reference sequence). The CDR3 runs 14 residues. The chain's CDR3 is CAWSVGTSSYEQYF. As DNA, the CDR3 is TGTGCCTGGAGTGTGGGGACTAGCAGCTACGAGCAGTACTTC. The complete variable domain, with remaining parts taken from reference TRBV30 and TRBJ2-7, reads SQTIHQWPATLVQPVGSPLSLECTVEGTSNPNLYWYRQAAGRGLQLLFYSVGIGQISSEVPQNLSASRPQDRQFILSSKKLLLSDSGFYLCAWSVGTSSYEQYFGPGTRLTVT.

The chain employs TRBV7-2 and TRBJ2-3; TRBD1 agrees at 8 bases. Germline CDR1 SGHTA, CDR2 FQGNSA. After removal of 5 bases from V and 3 bases from J, the junction contained 10 bases not matched to a gene. CDR3 length: 16 residues. The CDR3 loop is CASSLGQGRVTDTQYF. CDR3 DNA sequence: TGTGCCAGCAGCCTTGGACAGGGCAGGGTGACAGATACGCAGTATTTT.

This clone was seen a handful of times. The V call is TRBV6-5, the J call TRBJ2-7, with 8 positions matching TRBD2. This CDR3 is 13 amino acids long. V lost 4 bases, J lost 9 bases, and 8 bases stayed unmatched. CDR1 MNHEY and CDR2 SVGAGI come from the germline V gene. CDR3 DNA: TGTGCCAGCAGTTCGAGCGGGAGTCGGCTGCAGTACTTC. Its translation: CASSSSGSRLQYF.

This clone was detected many times. The chain combines TRBV7-2 with TRBJ1-6; D might be TRBD1 (5 bases). Trimming cost V 0 bases and J 10 bases, with 13 bases left between them. This CDR3 comprises 15 residues. CDR1 is SGHTA, CDR2 FQGNSA, per germline. The CDR3 DNA reads TGTGCCAGCAGCTTAGCTAGGCAGGGCCAATCACCCCTCCACTTT. Translating it yields CASSLARQGQSPLHF.

The J gene is TRBJ2-7, the V gene TRBV7-2; D may be TRBD2 (6 bases). Germline loops: CDR1 SGHTA, CDR2 FQGNSA. CDR3 length: 14 residues. V was trimmed by 5 bases and J by 5 bases, leaving 16 bases between them. The DNA of the CDR3 is TGTGCCAGCAGCCCGCGGCGGGATCAGGACGAGCAGTACTTC. Its translation is CASSPRRDQDEQYF.

The rearrangement joins TRBV2 to TRBJ2-3; D is uncertain. The CDR3 sequence is 13 residues long. CDR1 is SNHLY and CDR2 is FYNNEI in the germline V gene. V lost 6 bases and J 0 bases, leaving 7 bases between the germline ends. CDR3 residues: CASRGRSTDTQYF. The DNA of the CDR3 is TGTGCCAGCAGAGGTCGAAGCACAGATACGCAGTATTTT.

The rearrangement joins TRBV5-4 to TRBJ2-2, with D possibly matching TRBD1 (6 bases). CDR3 length: 14 amino acids. Trimming pared 6 bases from V and 3 bases from J, leaving 12 bases between. The V gene's germline CDR1 is SGHNT and CDR2 YYREEE (reference sequence). CDR3 residues: CASNLDRHTGELFF. CDR3 bases: TGTGCCAGCAACCTGGACAGACACACCGGGGAGCTGTTTTTT.

This clone was counted ten times or more. The chain employs TRBV2 and TRBJ1-2; TRBD1 might be the D (5 bases). Germline V CDR1 and CDR2: SNHLY, FYNNEI. V dropped 4 bases and J dropped 6 bases, with 12 bases sitting between them. The CDR3 sequence is 13 residues long. The DNA for the CDR3 is TGTGCCAGCAGTGGAGGGACCTTGGATGGCTACACCTTC. This codes for CASSGGTLDGYTF.

This clone has just one count. The chain combines TRBV18 with TRBJ2-2; 7 nucleotides align to TRBD1. V lost 5 bases, J lost 6 bases, and 0 bases stayed unmatched. Germline loops: CDR1 KGHSH, CDR2 LQKENI. The CDR3 consists of 12 residues. DNA for the CDR3: TGTGCCAGCTCAGGACAGGCCGGGGAGCTGTTTTTT. The encoded protein is CASSGQAGELFF.

In its sample, this clone was seen once. This rearrangement joins TRBV7-2 to TRBJ1-2, with D perhaps TRBD1 (6 bases). The CDR3 is 14 residues long. Germline CDR1 SGHTA, CDR2 FQGNSA. V lost 5 bases, J lost 5 bases, and 15 bases lay in between. This CDR3 reads CASSPPGAGYGYTF. CDR3 in DNA: TGTGCCAGCAGCCCACCGGGGGCTGGATATGGCTACACCTTC.

The chain employs TRBV6-5 and TRBJ1-4; 8 bases fit TRBD1. The CDR3 runs to 14 residues. V was clipped by 5 bases and J by 7 bases; unmatched bases: 6. CDR1 MNHEY and CDR2 SVGAGI come from the germline V gene. CDR3 protein: CASSRTGLSEKLFF. In DNA, the CDR3 is TGTGCCAGCAGTCGGACAGGGCTTAGTGAAAAACTGTTTTTT.

This clone was counted a few times. The chain carries TRBV5-1 and TRBJ1-1, with 7 bases identical to TRBD1. This CDR3 region has 15 residues. Germline loops: CDR1 SGHRS, CDR2 YFSETQ. V lost 0 bases to trimming and J lost 6 bases; unmatched junction nucleotides: 8. This CDR3 is CASSLGDRGLAEAFF. The CDR3 DNA reads TGCGCCAGCAGCTTGGGGGACAGAGGGTTAGCTGAAGCTTTCTTT.

This clone turned up a few times. The chain couples TRBV5-4 to TRBJ1-6; D is perhaps TRBD1 (6 bases). There are 15 residues in the CDR3. The germline CDR1 and CDR2 sequences are SGHNT and YYREEE (reference sequence). Deletions cut 0 bases from V and 5 bases from J, with 9 bases between. This chain's CDR3 is CASSLDRENNSPLHF. In DNA form, the CDR3 reads TGTGCCAGCAGCTTGGACAGGGAGAATAATTCACCCCTCCACTTT.

The chain is built from TRBV7-3 and TRBJ2-2; D remains unclear. The V end lost 3 bases, the J end lost 4 bases, and 12 bases lay between the germline ends. The CDR3 contains 15 residues. CDR1 is SGHTA and CDR2 is FQGTGA in the germline V gene. This CDR3 reads CASSFSSGFTGELFF. DNA of the CDR3: TGTGCCAGCAGCTTTAGTTCAGGCTTCACCGGGGAGCTGTTTTTT. Supplemented by reference TRBV7-3 and TRBJ2-2, the full variable domain reads GAGVSQTPSNKVTEKGKYVELRCDPISGHTALYWYRQSLGQGPEFLIYFQGTGAADDSGLPNDRFFAVRPEGSVSTLKIQRTERGDSAVYLCASSFSSGFTGELFFGEGSRLTVL.

This clone was counted a few times. DNA for the CDR3: TGTGCCAGCAGCTTGGCAAAGGGACTCACTGAAGCTTTCTTT. Protein: CASSLAKGLTEAFF. The genes are TRBV5-4 and TRBJ1-1, with TRBD1 as a possible D gene (5 bases). Deletions cut 0 bases from V and 4 bases from J, with 10 bases between. The CDR3 is 14 amino acids. Germline values: CDR1 SGHNT, CDR2 YYREEE (reference sequence).

The genes are TRBV27 and TRBJ1-5; TRBD1 agrees at 8 bases. Trimming at V came to 6 bases and at J to 6 bases, leaving 7 bases not matched to a gene. The CDR3 sequence is 14 residues long. In germline, CDR1 is MNHEY, CDR2 SMNVEV (reference sequence). The DNA for the CDR3 is TGTGCCAGCAGCCTACAGGGGGGCCTTCAGCCCCAGCATTTT. This gives the protein CASSLQGGLQPQHF.

The rearrangement joins TRBV6-1 to TRBJ1-2, with 7 positions matching TRBD1. CDR3 length: 15 residues. Germline trimming cut 6 bases from V and 0 bases from J; bases unmatched to any gene: 7. Looked up from germline, CDR1 is MNHNS and CDR2 is SASEGT. The CDR3 coding sequence is TGTGCCAGCAGCGTTAACAGGGGAGCTAACTATGGCTACACCTTC. Translating it yields CASSVNRGANYGYTF.

The V and J genes are TRBV11-2 and TRBJ2-7; D assignment may be TRBD1 or TRBD2 (5 bases each). CDR1 is SGHAT and CDR2 is FQNNGV in the germline V gene. CDR3 length equals 15 residues. With 1 base removed from V and 11 bases from J, the gap between germline ends came to 21 bases. The CDR3 sequence: CASSLGDFGTPVEYF. In DNA form, the CDR3 reads TGTGCCAGCAGCTTAGGGGATTTCGGGACCCCGGTAGAGTACTTC.

The V call is TRBV5-5, the J call TRBJ2-5; D call uncertain. The CDR3 is made up of 13 amino acids. Germline CDR1 reads SGHKS; CDR2 reads YYEKEE (reference sequence). Between the trimmed V and J ends, which lost 1 base and 1 base, there was a span of 5 bases. The CDR3 region has the DNA TGTGCCAGCAGCTTGCACAGCCAAGAGACCCAGTACTTC. Translated: CASSLHSQETQYF.

This chain connects TRBV29-1 to TRBJ1-4; 10 positions match TRBD1. V was pared by 7 bases and J by 7 bases, with 6 bases of the junction left unmatched. Germline CDR1 and CDR2: SQVTM and ANQGSEA. The CDR3 loop spans 13 amino acids. This chain's CDR3 is CSARDRGTEKLFF. The CDR3 DNA follows: TGCAGCGCAAGGGACAGGGGTACTGAAAAACTGTTTTTT. The full variable domain, in which reference TRBV29-1 and TRBJ1-4 provide the parts outside the CDR3, is SAVISQKPSRDICQRGTSLTIQCQVDSQVTMMFWYRQQPGQSLTLIATANQGSEATYESGFVIDKFPISRPNLTFSTLTVSNMSPEDSSIYLCSARDRGTEKLFFGSGTQLSVL.

The chain links TRBV7-9 to TRBJ1-5; 7 bases match TRBD1. Germline V gives CDR1 SEHNR, CDR2 FQNEAQ (reference sequence). The CDR3 loop spans 15 amino acids. The trim removed 6 bases at V and 7 bases at J, leaving 12 bases unmatched. The chain's CDR3 is CASSPRQGARQPQHF. CDR3 nucleotide sequence: TGTGCCAGCAGTCCGCGACAGGGCGCGCGACAGCCCCAGCATTTT.

This clone was picked up a small number of times. This chain joins TRBV19 and TRBJ1-2; tentative D call: TRBD1 (6 bases). The CDR3 runs 14 residues. Germline CDR1 reads LNHDA; CDR2 reads SQIVND (reference sequence). V lost 9 bases, J lost 0 bases, and 14 bases lay in between. CDR3 DNA: TGTGCCAGCATGAACAGGGAAGCTAACTATGGCTACACCTTC. This translates into CASMNREANYGYTF.

This clone was seen a single time. The chain recombines TRBV30 with TRBJ1-3; TRBD1 matches 9 bases. In germline, CDR1 is GTSNPN, CDR2 SVGIG (reference sequence). J lost 0 bases, V lost 5 bases, and 5 bases had no gene match. This CDR3 is 15 amino acids long. The CDR3: CAWAGTGTSGNTIYF. In DNA form, the CDR3 reads TGTGCCTGGGCCGGGACAGGGACCTCTGGAAACACCATATATTTT.

Concerning this clone: Other DNA sequences in the same sample also yield this CDR3. The rearrangement links TRBV29-1 to TRBJ1-5; the D is unclear. This CDR3 spans 13 amino acids. Trimming took off 4 bases at V and 0 bases at J, with 7 bases between the two ends. Germline CDR1 and CDR2: SQVTM and ANQGSEA. CDR3 loop: CSVGTDSNQPQHF. CDR3 nucleotide sequence: TGCAGCGTTGGGACGGATAGCAATCAGCCCCAGCATTTT.

V gene TRBV4-3 combines with J gene TRBJ1-4; 7 bases agree with TRBD1. Trimming cost V 2 bases and J 5 bases; bases outside gene matches: 5. This CDR3 comprises 15 residues. From germline, CDR1 is LGHNA and CDR2 YSLEER. As DNA, the CDR3 is TGCGCCAGCAGCCAACAGGGGGTGGGGAATGAAAAACTGTTTTTT. Translated, it gives CASSQQGVGNEKLFF.

The chain links TRBV29-1 to TRBJ2-1; D is ambiguous. Germline CDR1 and CDR2: SQVTM and ANQGSEA. Trimming removed 3 bases at V and 4 bases at J, with 4 bases between. This CDR3 spans 11 amino acids. CDR3: CSVERYNEQFF. The DNA for the CDR3 is TGCAGCGTTGAGCGGTACAATGAGCAGTTCTTC.

The V gene is TRBV4-1, the J gene TRBJ2-2; D is unresolved. CDR3 size: 14 residues. V lost 0 bases and J 0 bases, leaving 2 bases between the germline ends. Germline V CDR1 and CDR2: MGHRA, YSYEKL. The CDR3, as DNA: TGCGCCAGCAGCCAAGATACGAACACCGGGGAGCTGTTTTTT. Translated, it gives CASSQDTNTGELFF.

V gene TRBV7-9 combines with J gene TRBJ2-2, with D possibly being TRBD2 (5 bases). The CDR3 sequence is 15 residues long. V lost 4 bases and J 4 bases, leaving 13 bases between the germline ends. Germline V lookup: CDR1 SEHNR, CDR2 FQNEAQ (reference sequence). The CDR3 bases are TGTGCCAGCAGCTCGGACGGAGGCCCCACCGGGGAGCTGTTTTTT. Translation gives CASSSDGGPTGELFF.

This chain uses TRBV6-1 with TRBJ2-5; D is unclear. The CDR3 has 14 residues. Germline values: CDR1 MNHNS, CDR2 SASEGT. V was shortened by 4 bases and J by 1 base, with 10 bases between the two germline ends. The CDR3 region is CASSVLGIQETQYF. For the CDR3, the DNA is TGTGCCAGCAGTGTTCTAGGGATCCAAGAGACCCAGTACTTC.

The chain links TRBV5-5 to TRBJ2-5, with 8 bases fitting TRBD1. The CDR3 has 13 residues. Germline CDR1 and CDR2: SGHKS and YYEKEE (reference sequence). V shed 5 bases, J shed 3 bases, and the junction held 3 bases outside the gene matches. This chain's CDR3 is CASRKQGEETQYF. The CDR3 DNA reads as TGTGCCAGCAGGAAACAGGGGGAAGAGACCCAGTACTTC.

Concerning this clone: A far larger clone is one nucleotide away, so this likely arose from a read error. The chain joins TRBV28 to TRBJ1-3, with 7 bases fitting TRBD1. This CDR3 contains 13 residues. From germline, CDR1 is MDHEN and CDR2 SYDVKM. V shed 6 bases, J shed 2 bases, and the junction held 1 base outside the gene matches. The CDR3 loop reads CASRTGTGNTIYF. As DNA, the CDR3 is TGTGCCAGCAGGACAGGGACTGGAAACACCATATATTTT.

The V call is TRBV28, the J call TRBJ2-3; TRBD2 matches 7 bases. The CDR3 sequence is 14 residues long. V shed 8 bases and J 0 bases; nucleotides not matched to a gene: 5. CDR1 and CDR2 from the germline V gene are MDHEN and SYDVKM. DNA of the CDR3: TGTGCCAGCCAGAGCGGGGCTAGCACAGATACGCAGTATTTT. Protein product: CASQSGASTDTQYF.